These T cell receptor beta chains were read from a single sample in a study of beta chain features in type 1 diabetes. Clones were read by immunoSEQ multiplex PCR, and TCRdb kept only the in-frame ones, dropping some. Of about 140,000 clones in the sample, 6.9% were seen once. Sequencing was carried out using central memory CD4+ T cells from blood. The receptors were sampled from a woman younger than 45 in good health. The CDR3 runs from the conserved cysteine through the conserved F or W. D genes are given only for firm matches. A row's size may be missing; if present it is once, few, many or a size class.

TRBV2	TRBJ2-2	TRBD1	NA	TGTGCCAGCAGACCACGAGGAACAGGGGCCCCCGGGGAGCTGTTTTTT	CASRPRGTGAPGELFF
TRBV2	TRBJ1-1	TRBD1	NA	TGTGCCAGCAGTGAAATCGGCCAGGGGGACACTGAAGCTTTCTTT	CASSEIGQGDTEAFF
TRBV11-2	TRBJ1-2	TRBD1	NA	TGTACCAGCAGCTTAGAGGGGACAGGGTACTATGGCTACACCTTC	CTSSLEGTGYYGYTF
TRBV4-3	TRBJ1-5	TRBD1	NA	TGCGCCAGCAGCCAAGATCGGGCAGGGGGTCAGCCCCAGCATTTT	CASSQDRAGGQPQHF
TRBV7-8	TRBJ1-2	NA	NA	TGTGCCAGCAGCTCTCAGGGGTATGGCTACACCTTC	CASSSQGYGYTF
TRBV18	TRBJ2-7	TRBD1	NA	TGTGCCAGCTCACGGGACAGCTACGAGCAGTACTTC	CASSRDSYEQYF
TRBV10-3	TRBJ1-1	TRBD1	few	TGTGCCTCCGAAGGACAGGGATCCACTGAAGCTTTCTTT	CASEGQGSTEAFF
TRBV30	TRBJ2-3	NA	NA	TGTGCCTGGAGCGCAACCAGGGATACGCAGTATTTT	CAWSATRDTQYF
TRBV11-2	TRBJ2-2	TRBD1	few	TGTGCCAGCAGCAACTCCGGGACAGCTCTAATATCCGGGGAGCTGTTTTTT	CASSNSGTALISGELFF
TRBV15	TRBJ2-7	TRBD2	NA	TGTGCCACCAGCAGGGGGACTAGCGGTTACGAGCAGTACTTC	CATSRGTSGYEQYF
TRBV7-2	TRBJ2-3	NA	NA	TGTGCCAGCAGCCAATACTCCACTGTGGATACGCAGTATTTT	CASSQYSTVDTQYF
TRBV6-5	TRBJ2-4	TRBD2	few	TGTGCCAGCGCGGGGAGGCGGGAGCTGAACATTCAGTACTTC	CASAGRRELNIQYF
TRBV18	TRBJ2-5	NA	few	TGTGCCAGCTCACCCCAGGGGAGCGGCCAAGAGACCCAGTACTTC	CASSPQGSGQETQYF
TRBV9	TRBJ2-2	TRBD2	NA	TGTGCCAGCAGCGTAGAACTAGCGGGAGGCACCGGGGAGCTGTTTTTT	CASSVELAGGTGELFF
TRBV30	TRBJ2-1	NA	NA	TGTGCCTGGGGACGGGAACAGGGCGGCCATGAGCAGTTCTTC	CAWGREQGGHEQFF
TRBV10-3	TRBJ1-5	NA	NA	TGTGCCATCAGTGATGTGGCAGGCAATCAGCCCCAGCATTTT	CAISDVAGNQPQHF
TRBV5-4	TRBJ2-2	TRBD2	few	TGTGCCAGCAGCAGATTAGCGGGAGAAGTCACCGGGGAGCTGTTTTTT	CASSRLAGEVTGELFF